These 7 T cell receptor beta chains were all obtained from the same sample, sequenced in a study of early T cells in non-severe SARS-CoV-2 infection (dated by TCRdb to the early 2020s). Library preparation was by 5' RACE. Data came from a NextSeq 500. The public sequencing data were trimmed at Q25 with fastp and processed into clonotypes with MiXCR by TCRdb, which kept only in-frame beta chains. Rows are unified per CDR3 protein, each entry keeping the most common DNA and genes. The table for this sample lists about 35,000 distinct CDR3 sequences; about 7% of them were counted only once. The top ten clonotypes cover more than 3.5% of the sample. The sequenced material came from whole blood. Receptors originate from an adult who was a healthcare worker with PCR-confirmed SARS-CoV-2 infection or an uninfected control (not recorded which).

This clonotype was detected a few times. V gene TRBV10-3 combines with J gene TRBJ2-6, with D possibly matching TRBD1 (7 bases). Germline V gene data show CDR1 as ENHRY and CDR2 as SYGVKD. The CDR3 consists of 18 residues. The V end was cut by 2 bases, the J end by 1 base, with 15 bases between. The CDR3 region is CAISEHGGGASGANVLTF. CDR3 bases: TGTGCCATCAGTGAGCACGGAGGGGGCGCGTCTGGGGCCAACGTCCTGACTTTC.

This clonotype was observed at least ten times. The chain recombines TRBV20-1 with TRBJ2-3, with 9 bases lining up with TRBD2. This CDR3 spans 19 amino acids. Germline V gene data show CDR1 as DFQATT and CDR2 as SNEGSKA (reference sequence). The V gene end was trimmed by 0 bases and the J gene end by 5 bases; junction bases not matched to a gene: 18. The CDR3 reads CSARERSAGGPYIIDTQYF. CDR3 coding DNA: TGCAGTGCTAGAGAGAGGTCGGCGGGAGGGCCGTATATCATAGATACGCAGTATTTT.

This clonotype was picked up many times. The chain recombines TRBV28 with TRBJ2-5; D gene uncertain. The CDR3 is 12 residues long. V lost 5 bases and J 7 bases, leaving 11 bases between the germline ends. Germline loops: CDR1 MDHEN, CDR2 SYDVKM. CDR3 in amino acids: CASSPQPGTQYF. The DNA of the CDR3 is TGTGCCAGCAGTCCCCAACCAGGGACCCAGTACTTC.

The CDR3 nucleotides are TGTGCCAGTAGTACCCTTAGGGAGGGAAGCAATCAGCCCCAGCATTTT. It encodes CASSTLREGSNQPQHF. The chain couples TRBV19 to TRBJ1-5; D gene ambiguous. Germline CDR1 and CDR2: LNHDA and SQIVND (reference sequence). Trimming took 4 bases from V and 1 from J, leaving 14 bases between them. This CDR3 is built from 16 residues.

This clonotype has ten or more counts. The CDR3 sequence: CAIRLSQGSRETQYF. The CDR3 bases are TGTGCCATCAGACTTTCGCAGGGGTCTCGAGAGACCCAGTACTTC. The chain carries TRBV10-3 and TRBJ2-5, with a possible D match to TRBD1 (6 bases). The germline V gene encodes CDR1 ENHRY and CDR2 SYGVKD. The CDR3 totals 15 residues. Trimming removed 6 bases at V and 4 bases at J, with 18 bases between.

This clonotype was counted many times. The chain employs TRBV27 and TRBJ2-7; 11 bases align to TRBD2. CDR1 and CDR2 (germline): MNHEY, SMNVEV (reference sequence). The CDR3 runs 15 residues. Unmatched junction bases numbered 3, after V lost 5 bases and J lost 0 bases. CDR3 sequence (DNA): TGTGCCAGCAGTACAACTAGCGGGAGCTCCTACGAGCAGTACTTC. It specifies CASSTTSGSSYEQYF.

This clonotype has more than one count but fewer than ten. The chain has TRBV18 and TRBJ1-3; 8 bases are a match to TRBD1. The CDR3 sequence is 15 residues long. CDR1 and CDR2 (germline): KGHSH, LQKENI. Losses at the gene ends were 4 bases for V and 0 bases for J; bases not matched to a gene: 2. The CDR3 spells CASSLGQASGNTIYF. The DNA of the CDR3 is TGTGCCAGCTCACTGGGACAGGCCTCTGGAAACACCATATATTTT.